Described below is a single T cell receptor beta chain sequence and its context. The antigen is unknown. The data derive from a study of tumor and adjacent non-tumor tissue in lung cancer. Whole-study context: The patients, 10 or so men and a few women, were roughly 31 to 80 with stage I to III disease.

This sample's RNA came from whole unsorted tissue. The normal lung tissue was taken more than 3 cm from the tumor edge. The study, taken as a whole, reports: In normal lung, the top 100 clones were significantly more dominant than in tumor. Patients with more diverse tumor TCRs had worse survival.

CDR3 length: 14 amino acids. CDR1 and CDR2 (germline): DFQATT, SNEGSKA (reference sequence). V was clipped by 3 bases and J by 9 bases; unmatched bases: 8. A modified ARM-PCR protocol with three rounds of nested PCR amplified TCRbeta. TCRdb analysed the multiplex PCR reads with MiXCR anew, one entry per CDR3 protein. The sample records around 60,000 distinct CDR3 sequences, roughly two thirds being singletons. This rearrangement joins TRBV20-1 to TRBJ2-2; 9 bases agree with TRBD2. This receptor was taken from a man between 65 and 85 years old with non-small cell lung cancer. Sequenced: distant non-tumor lung tissue. The chain's CDR3 is CSARSGGRVRELFF. CDR3 sequence (DNA): TGCAGTGCTAGGAGCGGGGGGCGTGTCAGGGAGCTGTTTTTT.